The text below deals with one T cell receptor beta chain. Assay used: immunoSEQ multiplex PCR; TCRdb lists only in-frame clones, some missing. The data show millions of clones, 85% to 95% seen once. V lost 8 bases, J lost 4 bases, and 13 bases lay in between. The CDR3 runs 12 residues. Germline-derived CDR1 and CDR2 are GTSNPN and SVGIG (reference sequence). This sample was taken from a study of shared clonotypes between healthy human individuals. The naive CD8 subset, CD45RO-negative cells positively selected for CCR7, excluded terminally differentiated effector memory CD45RA+ cells. Material for sequencing was naive CD8+ T cells sorted from blood. The receptor comes from a man younger than 35 in good health. The V call is TRBV30, the J call TRBJ2-3; either TRBD1 or TRBD2 may fit D (6 bases each). The CDR3 sequence: CAQNGGSDTQYF. CDR3 DNA: TGTGCCCAGAACGGGGGCTCAGATACGCAGTATTTT.